The entry below gives a single TCR beta chain sequence along with its context. The CDR3 covers 14 residues. Trimming pared 0 bases from V and 1 base from J, leaving 6 bases between. Germline CDR1 and CDR2: SGDLS and YYNGEE. The sample originates from a study of blood T cell repertoires in COVID-19. Study details: Spain, Italy and the United States supplied samples that represented acute and convalescent COVID-19. Nucleic acid was either cDNA or gDNA, and it came from T cells, B-cell-depleted T cells, or PBMCs.

As originally analysed: Scientists estimated how many nucleated cells there were by amplifying reference gene primers. Clones were read by immunoSEQ multiplex PCR, and TCRdb kept only the in-frame ones, dropping some. V and J calls and clone size are given by that table; D and trimming were obtained from the DNA. Of about 130,000 clones detected, roughly 80% appear once; the ten largest clones hold approximately 5.7%. The source material was peripheral blood. The chain uses TRBV9 and TRBJ2-3; no definite D call. The sequence derives from a man in his sixties with acute or convalescent COVID-19. CDR3 DNA: TGTGCCAGCAGCGTAGTGAGCGGCACAGATACGCAGTATTTT. This encodes CASSVVSGTDTQYF. The full variable domain, its missing parts supplied by reference TRBV9 and TRBJ2-3, is DSGVTQTPKHLITATGQRVTLRCSPRSGDLSVYWYQQSLDQGLQFLIQYYNGEERAKGNILERFSAQQFPDLHSELNLSSLELGDSALYFCASSVVSGTDTQYFGPGTRLTVL.